These T cell receptor beta chains were read from a single sample in a study of blood T cells in healthy people across ages. TCRdb re-called the 5' RACE reads through MiXCR, storing one row per CDR3 protein. This sample has 1.6 million or so distinct CDR3 sequences, with 30% to 40% found just once. Material: blood. Every receptor here comes from a woman in her twenties or thirties in good health. Both conserved end residues are part of each CDR3. A D gene is named only where the DNA matches it firmly. The size entry is marked missing in some rows and otherwise reads once, few, many or a size class.

clone_size j_call v_call d_call cdr3_nt cdr3_aa
NA TRBJ1-5 TRBV27 NA TGTGCCAGCAGTTTAGTAGGGGGAGAGCCCCAGCATTTT CASSLVGGEPQHF
few TRBJ2-1 TRBV6-2/TRBV6-3 NA TGTGCCAGCAGTTACAAGGCAGGGTTGGTCAATGAGCAGTTCTTC CASSYKAGLVNEQFF
NA TRBJ1-2 TRBV2 NA TGTGCCAGCAGTGAGGCTACCGGGACACAGGGCTACACCTTC CASSEATGTQGYTF
NA TRBJ1-2 TRBV20-1 NA TGCAGTGCTATTGGCACTAGGACCACCTTC CSAIGTRTTF
many TRBJ2-3 TRBV5-1 NA TGCGCCAGCAGCTTGGGGACTTATACCACAGATACGCAGTATTTT CASSLGTYTTDTQYF
few TRBJ2-1 TRBV20-1 NA TGCAGTGCTAGCGGGCAGAGCATTGGCAATGAGCAGTTCTTC CSASGQSIGNEQFF
many TRBJ2-5 TRBV29-1 TRBD2 TGCAGCGTCAGAGGCGGGGGACAAGAGACCCAGTACTTC CSVRGGGQETQYF
NA TRBJ2-5 TRBV20-1 TRBD2 TGCAGTGCCCAGACTAGCGGGAGACCGAACCAAGAGACCCAGTACTTC CSAQTSGRPNQETQYF
NA TRBJ2-1 TRBV7-8 TRBD2 TGTGCCAGCAGCTCCCTACTAGCGGGAGGGCGAGGCAATGAGCAGTTCTTC CASSSLLAGGRGNEQFF
NA TRBJ1-5 TRBV28 NA TGTGCCAGCAGTCTCTCAAAAACAGGGTTCGGTCAGCCCCAGCATTTT CASSLSKTGFGQPQHF
NA TRBJ2-1 TRBV6-6 NA TGTGCCAGCAGTTACTCGAAGTCTAGTGGCGATGAGCAGTTCTTC CASSYSKSSGDEQFF
NA TRBJ2-1 TRBV4-2 TRBD2 TGTGCCAGCAGCCTTCTAGCGCGGGGGAATAATGAGCAGTTCTTC CASSLLARGNNEQFF
NA TRBJ2-5 TRBV7-2 TRBD1 TGTGCCGGCAGCTTTAGACAGGGTGGTCAAGAGACCCAGTACTTC CAGSFRQGGQETQYF
NA TRBJ2-4 TRBV24-1 NA TGTGCCACCAGTGATACAGGGAGGGGAGACATTCAGTACTTC CATSDTGRGDIQYF
few TRBJ2-1 TRBV7-2 TRBD2 TGTGCCAGCAGCTTACCTAGCGGGGGGGACAATGAGCAGTTCTTC CASSLPSGGDNEQFF
NA TRBJ2-7 TRBV27 TRBD2 TGTGCCAGCAGTAGATCCGGGACTAACTACGAGCAGTACTTC CASSRSGTNYEQYF
NA TRBJ2-5 TRBV5-1 TRBD2 TGCGCCAGCAGCTCGACTAGCGGGGGGGTTGTGACCCAGTACTTC CASSSTSGGVVTQYF
few TRBJ1-4 TRBV4-1 NA TGCGCCAGCAGCTTAGGCCCAGGTCCTGTAGAAAAACTGTTTTTT CASSLGPGPVEKLFF
NA TRBJ1-2 TRBV6-1 TRBD1 TGTGCCGGCCGATCAGGGGGCAGTGGCTACACCTTC CAGRSGGSGYTF
few TRBJ1-4 TRBV6-5 NA TGTGCCAGCAGTTACTCACGGGATACAACTAATGAAAAACTGTTTTTT CASSYSRDTTNEKLFF
few TRBJ2-7 TRBV10-3 NA TGTGCCATCAGTGAGTCGGACGGAGTCTACGAGCAGTACTTC CAISESDGVYEQYF
few TRBJ2-5 TRBV6-1 NA TGTGCCAGCAGTGACGGGGTTTGGGAGACCCAGTACTTC CASSDGVWETQYF
few TRBJ1-1 TRBV20-1 NA TGCAGTGCTAGACGGGGACCTGAAGCTTTCTTT CSARRGPEAFF
many TRBJ2-7 TRBV15 NA TGTGCCACCAGCCCAGCGGAAACCTACGAGCAGTACTTC CATSPAETYEQYF
few TRBJ2-7 TRBV6-1 TRBD1 TGTGCCAGCAGGCGTACCTCTTATCGTGGGGACAGTGCCTACGAGCAGTACTTC CASRRTSYRGDSAYEQYF
NA TRBJ2-3 TRBV6-1 TRBD1 TGTGCCAGCGGGGACGGGACAGTTAGCACAGATACGCAGTATTTT CASGDGTVSTDTQYF
NA TRBJ1-2 TRBV20-1 NA TGCAGTGCTAGAGATCCAAGAAGGGGAGGGGGTGGCTACACCTTC CSARDPRRGGGGYTF
few TRBJ2-7 TRBV7-9 TRBD1 TGTGCCAGCAGCCAGACCAAGGCCGGGACAGGGGGTTACGAGCAGTACTTC CASSQTKAGTGGYEQYF
NA TRBJ2-7 TRBV30 NA TGTGCCTGGAGTCGGGCTTCCCTCGAGCAGTACTTC CAWSRASLEQYF
NA TRBJ1-5 TRBV6-1 NA TGTGCCAGCAGTGGACCGCAGGGGAACGTTAATCAGCCCCAGCATTTT CASSGPQGNVNQPQHF
NA TRBJ2-4 TRBV28 NA TGTGCCAGCAGTTTGAAGACCCCTCCGCAGCAGTACTTC CASSLKTPPQQYF
NA TRBJ2-7 TRBV10-3 NA TGTGCCATAGCCGGGACGAAGGGTGGCCGCCCGGGGTTTTACGAGCAGTACTTC CAIAGTKGGRPGFYEQYF
NA TRBJ2-1 TRBV30 TRBD2 TGTGCCTGGAGTGCATCAAGGACTAGCGGGAGGGCCCACAATGAGCAGTTCTTC CAWSASRTSGRAHNEQFF
few TRBJ2-7 TRBV7-9 NA TGTGCTTCGAGTGGGGGTAGCAACGAGCAGTACTTC CASSGGSNEQYF
once TRBJ1-1 TRBV20-1 TRBD1 TGCAGTGCTAGAGGGGGGACAGTTACTGAAGCTTTCTTT CSARGGTVTEAFF
NA TRBJ2-3 TRBV3-1 NA TGTGCCAGCAGCCTCCAAACGGACTCCCTGATAGGGGTGACGCAGTATTTT CASSLQTDSLIGVTQYF
NA TRBJ2-7 TRBV3-1 TRBD2 TGTGCCAGCAGCCACCAGCTAGCGGATTACGAGCAGTACTTC CASSHQLADYEQYF
NA TRBJ2-2 TRBV14 TRBD2 TGTGCCAGCAGCCAAGAAGTAGCGGGGGTAAACACCGGGGAGCTGTTTTTT CASSQEVAGVNTGELFF
once TRBJ2-2 TRBV4-1 TRBD2 TGCGCCAGCAGCCAAGTCCGAGCGGGAGGGCCGAACGGGGAGCTGTTTTTT CASSQVRAGGPNGELFF
NA TRBJ2-1 TRBV20-1 NA TGCAGTGCTAGTTTGCCAACAAATGAGCAGTTCTTC CSASLPTNEQFF